Given below is one T cell receptor beta chain in context. Its target is not known. The source of the sample is a study of beta chain features in type 1 diabetes. Across the study: The study found patients and healthy donors alike in age, gender and cell yields. Over all samples combined, more than 90,000,000 sorted cells were examined. Study conclusions and caveats: Moderate but significant shortening of TCRB CDR3s was recorded in all four CD4+ subsets from Type 1 diabetes patients.

This CDR3 comprises 15 residues. Since all of the isolated RNA was reverse transcribed, expressed TCRB transcripts were what got sequenced. Generated by immunoSEQ multiplex PCR, the TCRdb table keeps only in-frame clones and is missing some. In the table there are about half a million clones, 30% of which are singletons. The sequencing input was naive CD4+ T cells from blood. This chain joins TRBV21-1 and TRBJ1-2. TRBV21-1 is listed as a pseudogene. This TCR was recovered from a man aged 18 to 35 in good health. CDR3: CASSNRTAFNYGYTF. Here the CDR3 DNA reads TGTGCCAGCAGCAACAGAACGGCTTTTAACTATGGCTACACCTTC.